The 30 T cell receptor beta chains listed next were all sequenced from one sample in a study of cytomegalovirus exposure and HLA in healthy donors. Method: immunoSEQ multiplex PCR; TCRdb's copy keeps in-frame clones and lacks some. The repertoire consists of 250,000 to 400,000 clones, with 88% occurring once and the leading ten covering around 1%. The material sequenced was PBMCs. The receptors stem from a man aged 30 to 45 in good health and CMV-seronegative.

In DNA form, the CDR3 reads TGTGCCAGCTCACCGGACAGATACAATGAGCAGTTCTTC. Translating gives CASSPDRYNEQFF. The rearrangement joins TRBV18 to TRBJ2-1; possible D gene TRBD1, 6 bases. V lost 3 bases, J lost 4 bases, and 7 bases lay in between. The CDR3 is 13 residues long. Germline V gives CDR1 KGHSH, CDR2 LQKENI.

As concerns this clone: Other DNA sequences in this specimen translate into the identical CDR3. V usage is TRBV5-6 and J usage is TRBJ1-1; TRBD1 might be the D (6 bases). Germline V lookup: CDR1 SGHDT, CDR2 YYEEEE. There are 14 residues in the CDR3. V shed 1 base and J shed 4 bases, with 11 bases lying between them. CDR3 DNA: TGTGCCAGCAGCTTGCAGGGGTGGAGCACTGAAGCTTTCTTT. Its translation: CASSLQGWSTEAFF.

The chain couples TRBV30 to TRBJ2-5, with D possibly TRBD2 on 5 matching bases. This CDR3 is 11 amino acids long. CDR1 and CDR2 (germline): GTSNPN, SVGIG (reference sequence). The germline V and J ends were trimmed by 3 bases and 3 bases, with 5 bases remaining between them. CDR3 amino acids: CAWRGEETQYF. The CDR3 DNA sequence: TGTGCCTGGAGGGGAGAAGAGACCCAGTACTTC.

This chain joins TRBV6-5 and TRBJ2-2; 7 bases agree with TRBD1. Germline assignment: CDR1 MNHEY and CDR2 SVGAGI. This CDR3 comprises 15 residues. V shed 8 bases and J 4 bases; nucleotides not matched to a gene: 10. DNA for the CDR3: TGTGCCAGCTACGAGGACAGGTCGCGCACCGGGGAGCTGTTTTTT. Translated: CASYEDRSRTGELFF.

This sequence joins TRBV2 and TRBJ2-1, with 8 nucleotides matching TRBD2. V lost 1 base and J lost 9; bases outside the gene matches: 8. The CDR3 covers 15 residues. Germline V gives CDR1 SNHLY, CDR2 FYNNEI. Written as DNA, the CDR3 is TGTGCCAGCAGTGAAGTCTTAGCGGGGAAGGGTGAGCAGTTCTTC. Protein sequence: CASSEVLAGKGEQFF.

The V gene is TRBV10-3, the J gene TRBJ1-3; D is perhaps TRBD1 (5 bases). Trimming took off 7 bases at V and 0 bases at J, with 7 bases between the two ends. Germline V gene sequence: CDR1 ENHRY, CDR2 SYGVKD. The CDR3 spans 13 residues. The CDR3 nucleotides read TGTGCCATCAAGACAGACTCTGGAAACACCATATATTTT. Its translation is CAIKTDSGNTIYF.

The CDR3 region is CATSGTSGAYNEQFF. Here the CDR3 DNA reads TGTGCCACCAGCGGGACTAGCGGGGCCTACAATGAGCAGTTCTTC. The chain has TRBV15 and TRBJ2-1, with 13 bases lining up with TRBD2. Germline V CDR1 and CDR2: LNHNV, YYDKDF (reference sequence). V was clipped by 5 bases and J by 2 bases; unmatched bases: 0. This CDR3 has 15 amino acids.

As for this clone: Sequence at one end of the junction differs from germline and may be a read error. This rearrangement joins TRBV7-2 to TRBJ2-3; TRBD2 matches 12 bases. The CDR3 extends over 14 amino acids. The germline gives CDR1 SGHTA, CDR2 FQGNSA. In DNA, the CDR3 is TGTGCCAGCAGCTTAAAGTTACTAGCGGGGGGAGGGGATTTT. Protein: CASSLKLLAGGGDF.

The chain uses TRBV10-3 and TRBJ1-5, with 10 bases aligning to TRBD1. The ends lost 8 bases at V and 4 bases at J; junction bases unmatched: 5. This CDR3 contains 14 residues. Germline CDR1 ENHRY, CDR2 SYGVKD. CDR3 bases: TGTGCCATCGGAGGGACAGGGGAGAATCAGCCCCAGCATTTT. Its protein product is CAIGGTGENQPQHF.

V usage is TRBV23-1 and J usage is TRBJ2-3, with a weak D call TRBD2 (6 bases). TRBV23-1 is noted as an ORF with a role that remains uncertain. V lost 7 bases and J 0 bases, leaving 14 bases between the germline ends. This CDR3 has 15 amino acids. CDR3 loop: CASTQSGGSTDTQYF. The CDR3 DNA reads as TGCGCCAGCACCCAATCCGGGGGAAGCACAGATACGCAGTATTTT.

The chain recombines TRBV7-9 with TRBJ2-5; 7 bases fit TRBD2. V trimming: 1 base; J trimming: 5 bases; junction bases outside the gene matches: 7. There are 15 residues in the CDR3. From germline, CDR1 is SEHNR and CDR2 FQNEAQ (reference sequence). Here the CDR3 reads CASSLGLAGRETQYF. CDR3 in DNA: TGTGCCAGCAGCTTAGGACTAGCCGGCCGGGAGACCCAGTACTTC.

This clone appeared a few times. This chain uses TRBV2 with TRBJ2-7, with unresolved D. This CDR3 is built from 13 residues. Germline V CDR1 and CDR2: SNHLY, FYNNEI. Between the trimmed V and J ends, which lost 0 bases and 3 bases, there was a span of 6 bases. The CDR3 coding sequence is TGTGCCAGCAGTGAAGCGGAGTACTACGAGCAGTACTTC. Translating it yields CASSEAEYYEQYF.

Note on this clone: Distinct nucleotide sequences in the sample also encode this CDR3. The rearrangement links TRBV29-1 to TRBJ1-1, with unresolved D. Trimming removed 1 base at V and 7 bases at J, with 7 bases between. The CDR3 sequence is 11 residues long. Germline V CDR1 and CDR2: SQVTM, ANQGSEA. CDR3: CSVEGRSEAFF. In nucleotides, the CDR3 is TGCAGCGTTGAAGGTCGCAGTGAAGCTTTCTTT.

The V call is TRBV5-1, the J call TRBJ2-3, with D unclear. CDR1 and CDR2 from the germline V gene are SGHRS and YFSETQ. The V and J ends lost 1 base and 4 bases respectively, with 7 bases between them. The CDR3 runs to 13 residues. The CDR3: CASSLSVPDTQYF. For the CDR3, the DNA is TGCGCCAGCAGCTTGTCGGTGCCAGATACGCAGTATTTT.

The rearrangement uses TRBV5-1 and TRBJ1-1, with D possibly matching TRBD1 (6 bases). With 0 bases removed from V and 3 bases from J, the gap between germline ends came to 21 bases. Germline CDR1 is SGHRS and CDR2 is YFSETQ. The CDR3 has 18 amino acids. The CDR3 loop reads CASSLALDRSLGYTEAFF. Here the CDR3 DNA reads TGCGCCAGCAGCTTGGCCTTAGACAGGTCCCTCGGTTACACTGAAGCTTTCTTT.

This clone was seen a single time. The chain recombines TRBV6-1 with TRBJ2-1; TRBD1 aligns across 8 bases. CDR3 size: 17 residues. J gave up 9 bases and V 0 bases, and 13 bases lay outside the gene matches. Germline CDR1 and CDR2: MNHNS and SASEGT. CDR3 residues: CASSEAPSGTGRGEQFF. The CDR3 DNA reads as TGTGCCAGCAGTGAAGCACCCTCCGGGACAGGAAGGGGTGAGCAGTTCTTC.

This rearrangement joins TRBV27 to TRBJ2-3, with 10 bases that match TRBD2. Unmatched junction bases numbered 3, after V lost 2 bases and J lost 1 base. The CDR3 runs to 16 residues. Germline CDR1 and CDR2: MNHEY and SMNVEV (reference sequence). Here the CDR3 reads CASSLERGGGTDTQYF. The DNA for the CDR3 is TGTGCCAGCAGTTTAGAGCGGGGGGGCGGCACAGATACGCAGTATTTT.

V usage is TRBV13 and J usage is TRBJ2-7; 8 bases fit TRBD1. The CDR3 is 14 amino acids. V shed 5 bases, J shed 2 bases, and the junction held 5 bases outside the gene matches. Germline CDR1 PRHDT, CDR2 FYEKMQ (reference sequence). The CDR3 bases are TGTGCCAGCAGCCGGGACAGGATTACCTACGAGCAGTACTTC. It yields the protein CASSRDRITYEQYF.

The CDR3 protein is CASSLLAVQWETQYF. DNA for the CDR3: TGTGCCAGCAGCTTATTAGCCGTCCAGTGGGAGACCCAGTACTTC. J is TRBJ2-5 and V is TRBV7-9; the D is unclear. V dropped 2 bases and J dropped 5 bases, with 15 bases sitting between them. CDR1 and CDR2 from the germline V gene are SEHNR and FQNEAQ (reference sequence). This CDR3 is built from 15 residues.

V is TRBV29-1 and J is TRBJ2-2; tentative D call: TRBD2 (6 bases). The CDR3 covers 14 residues. Germline V gene data show CDR1 as SQVTM and CDR2 as ANQGSEA. The V end was cut by 7 bases, the J end by 2 bases, with 14 bases between. The CDR3 here is CSARWDFNTGELFF. The CDR3 bases are TGCAGCGCTCGTTGGGACTTCAACACCGGGGAGCTGTTTTTT.

The J gene is TRBJ1-1, the V gene TRBV10-3; D uncertain. Germline V gene lookup returns CDR1 ENHRY and CDR2 SYGVKD. The CDR3 loop spans 12 amino acids. Trimming pared 10 bases from V and 3 bases from J, leaving 12 bases between. This CDR3 is CASREGDTEAFF. CDR3 in DNA: TGTGCCAGTCGAGAGGGTGACACTGAAGCTTTCTTT.

The chain carries TRBV19 and TRBJ1-3; TRBD1 matches 10 bases. The germline V gene encodes CDR1 LNHDA and CDR2 SQIVND (reference sequence). Losses at the gene ends were 5 bases for V and 2 bases for J; bases not matched to a gene: 9. This CDR3 has 17 amino acids. The CDR3 DNA reads TGTGCCAGTAGTCCAATAACCGGGACAGGGGCTGGAAACACCATATATTTT. Residues: CASSPITGTGAGNTIYF.

This rearrangement joins TRBV5-1 to TRBJ1-5; TRBD1 might be the D (5 bases). The germline V and J ends were trimmed by 1 base and 0 bases, with 14 bases remaining between them. There are 17 residues in the CDR3. The germline V gene encodes CDR1 SGHRS and CDR2 YFSETQ. For the CDR3, the DNA is TGCGCCAGCAGCTTGACCCCGCGGGGGACTAGCAATCAGCCCCAGCATTTT. This gives the protein CASSLTPRGTSNQPQHF. Full variable domain (rest looked up from reference TRBV5-1 and TRBJ1-5): KAGVTQTPRYLIKTRGQQVTLSCSPISGHRSVSWYQQTPGQGLQFLFEYFSETQRNKGNFPGRFSGRQFSNSRSEMNVSTLELGDSALYLCASSLTPRGTSNQPQHFGDGTRLSIL.

This chain uses TRBV5-6 with TRBJ2-1; 7 positions match TRBD1. The germline V gene has CDR1 SGHDT and CDR2 YYEEEE. V shed 1 base, J shed 0 bases, and the junction held 4 bases outside the gene matches. The CDR3 is 16 residues long. CDR3 DNA sequence: TGTGCCAGCAGCTTGCCGAGGGACAGCTCCTACAATGAGCAGTTCTTC. This sequence encodes CASSLPRDSSYNEQFF.

The chain recombines TRBV7-2 with TRBJ1-6; tentatively, D is TRBD1 (6 bases). This CDR3 comprises 18 residues. Trimming left V 3 bases short and J 0 bases short, with 15 bases between. Germline CDR1 SGHTA, CDR2 FQGNSA. For the CDR3, the DNA is TGTGCCAGCAGCTTCCAGACAGGCGCGAGCTCCTATAATTCACCCCTCCACTTT. This translates into CASSFQTGASSYNSPLHF.

The V call is TRBV7-9, the J call TRBJ2-7; D not certain. The CDR3 has 14 residues. The V gene lost 5 bases and the J gene lost 4 bases, with 15 bases spanning the gap. Looked up from germline, CDR1 is SEHNR and CDR2 is FQNEAQ (reference sequence). CDR3 amino acids: CASSPRAESYEQYF. The CDR3 bases are TGTGCCAGCAGCCCGAGAGCCGAGAGTTACGAGCAGTACTTC.

This clone turned up a few times. The gene calls are TRBV19 and TRBJ1-2; D remains unclear. Germline V CDR1 and CDR2: LNHDA, SQIVND (reference sequence). The germline V and J ends were trimmed by 6 bases and 4 bases, with 12 bases remaining between them. The CDR3 consists of 13 residues. CDR3 coding DNA: TGTGCCAGTAGGGAGTCAGGAGGCTATGGCTACACCTTC. Its translation: CASRESGGYGYTF. Full variable domain (rest looked up from reference TRBV19 and TRBJ1-2): DGGITQSPKYLFRKEGQNVTLSCEQNLNHDAMYWYRQDPGQGLRLIYYSQIVNDFQKGDIAEGYSVSREKKESFPLTVTSAQKNPTAFYLCASRESGGYGYTFGSGTRLTVV.

The chain combines TRBV7-8 with TRBJ2-5; possible D gene TRBD2, 7 bases. Deletions cut 6 bases from V and 0 bases from J, with 11 bases between. Germline values: CDR1 SGHVS, CDR2 FQNEAQ. This CDR3 has 14 amino acids. CDR3 amino acids: CASSQGRDQETQYF. The CDR3 nucleotides read TGTGCCAGCAGTCAGGGGAGGGACCAAGAGACCCAGTACTTC.

This chain uses TRBV29-1 with TRBJ2-7, with 10 nucleotides matching TRBD1. Germline V gene lookup returns CDR1 SQVTM and CDR2 ANQGSEA. This CDR3 is 13 amino acids long. V gave up 7 bases and J gave up 5 bases; unmatched junction bases: 8. The CDR3 region has the DNA TGCAGCGGTACGACAGGGGGCTCAAACGAGCAGTACTTC. This encodes CSGTTGGSNEQYF.

This clone was detected a few times. This chain uses TRBV30 with TRBJ1-5; D may be TRBD1 (6 bases). The CDR3 is 15 residues long. With 0 bases removed from V and 6 bases from J, the gap between germline ends came to 15 bases. CDR1 and CDR2 (germline): GTSNPN, SVGIG (reference sequence). DNA for the CDR3: TGTGCCTGGAGTGTACTCGACAGGAACGTTCAGCCCCAGCATTTT. Translating it yields CAWSVLDRNVQPQHF. Drawing the rest from reference TRBV30 and TRBJ1-5, the complete variable domain is SQTIHQWPATLVQPVGSPLSLECTVEGTSNPNLYWYRQAAGRGLQLLFYSVGIGQISSEVPQNLSASRPQDRQFILSSKKLLLSDSGFYLCAWSVLDRNVQPQHFGDGTRLSIL.